This TCR beta chain is from a study of human T cells and chemical hapten exposure. Study background: Per-sample TCR yields varied mainly from small pooled library volume differences.

Time point denoted: pre-sensitization, week 0. The treatment denotes: therapeutic diphenylcyclopropenone sensitization with weekly scalp DPC. Individual cDNA molecules in this library carried unique molecular identifiers. Using its own MiXCR run on the RACE reads, TCRdb lists one record per CDR3 protein. The sample has roughly 380,000 distinct CDR3 sequences; roughly 5% are singletons. Germline V gene data show CDR1 as MNHEY and CDR2 as SMNVEV (reference sequence). This CDR3 spans 15 amino acids. V trimming: 0 bases; J trimming: 4 bases; junction bases outside the gene matches: 2. This clonotype was counted at least ten times.

This specimen was whole blood, taken in connection with sensitization to the hapten diphenylcyclopropenone (DPC). This chain joins TRBV27 and TRBJ1-2, with 10 bases matching TRBD1. This sequence was found in a woman in her forties or fifties with alopecia areata. Some clones in this sample may be carry-over from other donors' samples. The DNA of the CDR3 is TGTGCCAGCAGTTTATCGACAGGGGGCGTCTATGGCTACACCTTC. It encodes CASSLSTGGVYGYTF.